These T cell receptor beta chains were read from a single sample in a study of blood T cell repertoires in COVID-19. Profiling relied on immunoSEQ multiplex PCR, and the TCRdb table lists in-frame clones only, not all of them. The repertoire includes around 150,000 clones, about 90% of them detected once, and 3.5% to 5% sits in the top ten. The specimen was peripheral blood. Receptor source: a woman in her sixties with active or convalescent COVID-19. Each CDR3 is given without its conserved first and last residue.

TRBJ1-2,TRBV12-3/TRBV12-4,ASSPTGIAGYT
TRBJ1-2,TRBV6-2/TRBV6-3,ASSYRDTSFYGYT
TRBJ2-4,TRBV19,ASSKEGQGDIQY
TRBJ2-3,TRBV6-4,ANPLAGGVETDTQY
TRBJ2-7,TRBV3-1/TRBV3-2,ASSPGQGVYEQY
TRBJ1-1,TRBV5-1,ASSMQGASGEAF
TRBJ2-7,TRBV2,ASSVGRPLEQY
TRBJ2-3,TRBV3-1/TRBV3-2,ASSQDFGTGTDTQY
TRBJ2-3,TRBV19,ASSSPGQVRDTQY
TRBJ1-1,TRBV2,ASYRVPDSTEAF
TRBJ2-3,TRBV4-1,ASSQVPSGGETDTQY
TRBJ1-1,TRBV3-1/TRBV3-2,ASIQAGGGTEAF
TRBJ1-3,TRBV19,ASSTGENTIY
TRBJ2-5,TRBV19,ASSMFGAPQETQY
TRBJ1-5,TRBV6-5,ASRAGQGGNQPQH
TRBJ2-5,TRBV19,ASSTHGQDQETQY
TRBJ1-5,TRBV12-3/TRBV12-4,ASRNGNQPQH
TRBJ1-1,TRBV7-2,ASSFAGGLNTEAF
TRBJ2-7,TRBV27,ASRPTGGYEQY
TRBJ2-4,TRBV9,ASSLDRGDIQY
TRBJ1-1,TRBV29-1,SVGRAMGVSTEAF
TRBJ2-1,TRBV7-9,ASSLRGVDNEQF
TRBJ1-3,TRBV7-2,ASSLSQGAGNTIY
TRBJ2-7,TRBV18,ASSPGTGRAEQY
TRBJ2-3,TRBV5-1,ASSLVTEQY
TRBJ2-3,TRBV5-8,ASSAWGRTDTQY
TRBJ2-5,TRBV7-2,ASLRGVQETQY
TRBJ1-2,TRBV9,ASSVGTGTYGYT
TRBJ2-5,TRBV30,AWSGSLGSMTQY
TRBJ1-1,TRBV19,ASRPGQNTEAF
TRBJ2-7,TRBV5-1,ASSPGLPGHEQY
TRBJ2-7,TRBV10-3,AISGTLGAGVYEQY
TRBJ2-4,TRBV5-8,ASSLAKNIQY
TRBJ2-7,TRBV7-2,ASSLGTSGGNYEQY
TRBJ1-5,TRBV6-2/TRBV6-3,ASSYLSSNQPQH
TRBJ2-5,TRBV27,ASPPPDRGWETQY
TRBJ1-1,TRBV5-1,ASSLTGGRNTEAF
TRBJ2-7,TRBV7-2,ASSLATQYEQY
TRBJ1-6,TRBV12-3/TRBV12-4,ASTQRGSPLH
TRBJ1-4,TRBV4-3,ASSQEWGLNEKLF
TRBJ1-6,TRBV7-9,ASSSDDIRHSPLH
TRBJ1-2,TRBV5-1,ASSLLSTGNGYT
TRBJ2-5,TRBV3-1/TRBV3-2,ASSWNWLAEDQETQY
TRBJ1-4,TRBV4-3,ASSQGQGDEKLF
TRBJ2-5,TRBV5-6,ASSLDGSKTQY
TRBJ2-3,TRBV7-9,ASSLPSTDTQY
TRBJ2-1,TRBV2,ASSGLAGGINEQF
TRBJ1-2,TRBV15,ATSGGSGEGYT
TRBJ2-3,TRBV7-7,ASSLGLSSTDTQY